The 23 T cell receptor beta chains below all came from one sample that was sequenced in a study of blood T cell repertoires in COVID-19 (dated by TCRdb to between 2020 and 2021). The method was the immunoSEQ multiplex PCR assay. TCRdb stores this immuneACCESS table with in-frame sequences only. Part of the clones is absent; in the studies checked, under half of the shortfall reflects unresolved V genes, and no reason is known for the rest. The sample table holds 55,000 to 80,000 clones, of which around 91% were seen once. Roughly 2.7% of the sample is held by the ten biggest clonotypes. The sample taken for sequencing was peripheral blood. The receptors shown here come from a man aged 50-60 years with acute or convalescent COVID-19.

The chain combines TRBV18 with TRBJ1-3; no definite D call. The V and J ends lost 5 bases and 0 bases respectively, with 8 bases between them. Germline V gene lookup returns CDR1 KGHSH and CDR2 LQKENI. The CDR3 runs to 14 residues. In DNA form, the CDR3 reads TGTGCCAGCTCATACGCGAACTCTGGAAACACCATATATTTT. Its translation is CASSYANSGNTIYF.

The chain has TRBV5-1 and TRBJ2-1; 7 bases fit TRBD2. The V segment lost 0 bases and the J segment 5 bases; nucleotides outside the gene matches: 5. Germline lookup yields CDR1 SGHRS and CDR2 YFSETQ. This CDR3 has 15 residues. DNA of the CDR3: TGCGCCAGCAGCTTGGGAGGTACTAGCGACAATGAGCAGTTCTTC. It is translated as CASSLGGTSDNEQFF.

This sequence joins TRBV7-2 and TRBJ2-3, with a possible D match to TRBD2 (6 bases). This CDR3 has 15 residues. Trimming removed 4 bases at V and 0 bases at J, with 11 bases between. From germline, CDR1 is SGHTA and CDR2 FQGNSA. CDR3 residues: CASSSQRASTDTQYF. CDR3 in DNA: TGTGCCAGCAGCTCACAGCGGGCTAGCACAGATACGCAGTATTTT.

This clone was picked up one time. This sequence joins TRBV10-1 and TRBJ1-5; 7 bases match TRBD1. Looked up from germline, CDR1 is WNHNN and CDR2 is SYGVQD (reference sequence). The length of the CDR3 is 20 residues. J lost 1 base, V lost 0 bases, and 15 bases had no gene match. CDR3 sequence reads: CASSESKNRYDRESNQPQHF. In nucleotides, the CDR3 is TGCGCCAGCAGTGAGTCCAAAAATAGGTACGACAGGGAAAGCAATCAGCCCCAGCATTTT.

V usage is TRBV28 and J usage is TRBJ2-7; D perhaps matches TRBD1 (6 bases). Germline V gene sequence: CDR1 MDHEN, CDR2 SYDVKM. The CDR3 spans 14 residues. The ends were cut back, 7 bases at V and 2 bases at J, with 15 bases in the middle. CDR3 sequence: CASNPTGETYEQYF. CDR3 nucleotides: TGTGCCAGCAACCCGACAGGCGAAACCTACGAGCAGTACTTC.

This chain connects TRBV27 to TRBJ1-4, with D perhaps matching TRBD1 (5 bases). The germline CDR1 and CDR2 sequences are MNHEY and SMNVEV (reference sequence). Trimming removed 9 bases at V and 4 bases at J, with 18 bases between. The CDR3 length is 15 residues. CDR3 in amino acids: CASGNLQGNNEKLFF. CDR3 coding DNA: TGTGCCAGTGGGAATCTTCAGGGTAATAATGAAAAACTGTTTTTT.

This chain uses TRBV7-9 with TRBJ2-1; tentatively, D is TRBD2 (6 bases). Germline V gives CDR1 SEHNR, CDR2 FQNEAQ (reference sequence). V was trimmed by 6 bases and J by 5 bases, leaving 17 bases between them. The CDR3 runs 15 residues. DNA for the CDR3: TGTGCCAGCAGGAACACCCAGGGACTGCACAATGAGCAGTTCTTC. Its protein is CASRNTQGLHNEQFF.

This rearrangement joins TRBV4-1 to TRBJ2-1; 9 bases fit TRBD1. The CDR3 is made up of 15 amino acids. V lost 2 bases and J lost 2; bases outside the gene matches: 1. Germline V gene data show CDR1 as MGHRA and CDR2 as YSYEKL. CDR3 coding DNA: TGCGCCAGCAGCCAACGACAGGGGGCCTACAATGAGCAGTTCTTC. Protein sequence: CASSQRQGAYNEQFF.

CDR3 region: CASSLASTGVESDTQYF. The CDR3 DNA follows: TGCGCCAGCAGCTTGGCCTCGACAGGGGTAGAATCAGATACGCAGTATTTT. The chain couples TRBV5-1 to TRBJ2-3, with 8 bases lining up with TRBD1. Per germline, CDR1 SGHRS and CDR2 YFSETQ. With 0 bases clipped from V and 4 bases from J, the junction kept 10 bases outside the gene matches. The CDR3 extends over 17 amino acids.

This clone showed up just once. The J gene is TRBJ1-1, the V gene TRBV7-2; D is uncertain. The CDR3 sequence is 17 residues long. The ends were cut back, 0 bases at V and 2 bases at J, with 16 bases in the middle. Germline CDR1 and CDR2: SGHTA and FQGNSA. The CDR3, as DNA: TGTGCCAGCAGCTTAGCCCCGGTCCAAACGTTTAACACTGAAGCTTTCTTT. Amino acids: CASSLAPVQTFNTEAFF.

V is TRBV5-1 and J is TRBJ2-2; D uncertain. V lost 0 bases and J 0 bases, leaving 9 bases between the germline ends. Looked up from germline, CDR1 is SGHRS and CDR2 is YFSETQ. The CDR3 totals 16 residues. For the CDR3, the DNA is TGCGCCAGCAGCTTGGCCAGTGTATCGAACACCGGGGAGCTGTTTTTT. Residues: CASSLASVSNTGELFF. The full variable domain, in which reference TRBV5-1 and TRBJ2-2 provide the parts outside the CDR3, is KAGVTQTPRYLIKTRGQQVTLSCSPISGHRSVSWYQQTPGQGLQFLFEYFSETQRNKGNFPGRFSGRQFSNSRSEMNVSTLELGDSALYLCASSLASVSNTGELFFGEGSRLTVL.

This sequence joins TRBV7-2 and TRBJ2-7; possibly TRBD2 for D (5 bases). Germline V gene sequence: CDR1 SGHTA, CDR2 FQGNSA. The germline V and J ends were trimmed by 0 bases and 0 bases, with 9 bases remaining between them. The CDR3 spans 15 residues. This CDR3 is CASSLAGDSSYEQYF. The CDR3, as DNA: TGTGCCAGCAGCTTAGCCGGGGATAGCTCCTACGAGCAGTACTTC.

The chain carries TRBV24-1 and TRBJ2-5, with D possibly being TRBD1 (6 bases). V lost 8 bases to trimming and J lost 4 bases, with 10 bases between them. The CDR3 sequence is 12 residues long. Germline assignment: CDR1 KGHDR and CDR2 SFDVKD. The CDR3 is CATNREGETQYF. For the CDR3, the DNA is TGTGCCACCAACAGGGAAGGAGAGACCCAGTACTTC.

V usage is TRBV20-1 and J usage is TRBJ2-1, with no clear D. Germline V gives CDR1 DFQATT, CDR2 SNEGSKA (reference sequence). This CDR3 is built from 14 residues. The V and J ends lost 3 bases and 0 bases respectively, with 9 bases between them. CDR3 DNA: TGCAGTGCTAGTTCTTCCAGCTCCTACAATGAGCAGTTCTTC. Protein product: CSASSSSSYNEQFF.

The J gene is TRBJ2-1, the V gene TRBV6-2 or TRBV6-3, with 9 bases lining up with TRBD1. The CDR3 covers 14 residues. Germline lookup yields CDR1 MNHEY and CDR2 SVGEGT. V shed 6 bases, J shed 12 bases, and the junction held 12 bases outside the gene matches. For the CDR3, the DNA is TGTGCCAGCAGCCCTGGGACAGGGTTCCATGCGCAGTTCTTC. This sequence encodes CASSPGTGFHAQFF.

The chain links TRBV19 to TRBJ2-3, with unresolved D. Germline loops: CDR1 LNHDA, CDR2 SQIVND (reference sequence). The V end was cut by 2 bases, the J end by 1 base, with 10 bases between. The CDR3 length is 15 residues. The CDR3 spells CASSITPSGTDTQYF. The CDR3 nucleotides read TGTGCCAGTAGTATAACTCCCTCCGGCACAGATACGCAGTATTTT.

The sample holds one count of this clone. V gene TRBV3-1 (or the pseudogene TRBV3-2) combines with J gene TRBJ2-3, with TRBD2 identical over 14 bases. Trimming at V came to 4 bases and at J to 2 bases, leaving 2 bases not matched to a gene. CDR1 LGHDT and CDR2 YNNKEL come from the germline V gene (reference sequence). The CDR3 loop spans 16 amino acids. The CDR3 loop is CASSRGLAGATDTQYF. The CDR3 DNA is TGTGCCAGCAGCCGGGGACTAGCGGGAGCCACAGATACGCAGTATTTT.

The chain uses TRBV24-1 and TRBJ1-2; D might be TRBD1 (5 bases). The CDR3 has 14 residues. The V gene's germline CDR1 is KGHDR and CDR2 SFDVKD. The germline V and J ends were trimmed by 5 bases and 6 bases, with 15 bases remaining between them. CDR3 sequence reads: CATSGTGRLNGYTF. The CDR3 DNA is TGTGCCACCAGTGGTACAGGTAGACTGAATGGCTACACCTTC.

The rearrangement joins TRBV18 to TRBJ1-2; 9 bases align to TRBD1. The CDR3 has 14 residues. From germline, CDR1 is KGHSH and CDR2 LQKENI. V shed 5 bases and J 3 bases; nucleotides not matched to a gene: 4. DNA of the CDR3: TGTGCCAGCTCAAGGGACAGGGTGGACTATGGCTACACCTTC. It yields the protein CASSRDRVDYGYTF.

This clone was seen just once. The genes are TRBV28 and TRBJ1-2, with D perhaps matching TRBD1 (5 bases). Germline CDR1 MDHEN, CDR2 SYDVKM. Trimming took off 1 base at V and 8 bases at J, with 14 bases between the two ends. The CDR3 consists of 14 residues. CDR3 in amino acids: CASSLYQGLWGYTF. CDR3 nucleotides: TGTGCCAGCAGTTTATATCAGGGTTTATGGGGCTACACCTTC.

The V gene is TRBV11-3, the J gene TRBJ2-5; 7 nucleotides align to TRBD2. The germline V gene encodes CDR1 SGHNT and CDR2 YENEEA. V trimming: 0 bases; J trimming: 2 bases; junction bases outside the gene matches: 9. This CDR3 has 17 amino acids. CDR3 coding DNA: TGTGCCAGCAGCTTAGATAGTTCTAGCGGAGGGCAAGAGACCCAGTACTTC. Protein product: CASSLDSSSGGQETQYF.

This chain uses TRBV21-1 with TRBJ1-5; TRBD1, the table's D call, lacks a check against the DNA. TRBV21-1 is annotated as a pseudogene. The CDR3 covers 16 residues. The CDR3 region has the DNA TGTGCCAGCATCCCCCGGGACAGGAATAGCAATCAGCCCCAGCATTTT. Translated: CASIPRDRNSNQPQHF.

This clone was detected only once. The gene calls are TRBV28 and TRBJ1-2; the D gene is possibly TRBD1 (6 bases). V was pared by 11 bases and J by 0 bases, with 16 bases between. CDR3 length equals 14 residues. Germline V gene lookup returns CDR1 MDHEN and CDR2 SYDVKM. CDR3 sequence reads: CAARGGLPNYGYTF. CDR3 DNA sequence: TGTGCCGCGAGGGGGGGCTTACCTAACTATGGCTACACCTTC.